A single sample gave rise to the 3 T cell receptor beta chains below, sequenced in a study of T cells in Graves' hyperthyroidism and ophthalmopathy (dated by TCRdb to the late 2010s). Library preparation used multiplex PCR. Reads for this sample came from an Illumina HiSeq 2000. The TCR beta CDR3 regions were amplified from RNA transcripts. A first-round RT-PCR of the TCR CDR3 used the HTBI primer set with the Qiagen OneStep RT-PCR kit. In TCRdb, the public reads were trimmed at Q25 with fastp and aligned with MiXCR, with productive beta chains retained. For every CDR3 protein sequence, its rows merge into one entry that carries the most common genes and DNA. Across this sample there are hundreds of thousands of distinct CDR3 sequences, with roughly 14% seen only once. In total, the top ten clones hold about 13% of the sample. The specimen was blood. The receptors derive from a man aged 18 to 29 with Graves' ophthalmopathy.

The chain recombines TRBV4-1 with TRBJ2-1; TRBD1 or TRBD2 may be the D gene (5 bases each). The CDR3 totals 15 residues. The germline V and J ends were trimmed by 3 bases and 0 bases, with 9 bases remaining between them. Germline V gene sequence: CDR1 MGHRA, CDR2 YSYEKL. CDR3 bases: TGCGCCAGCAGCCACCCAGGGAGCTCCTACAATGAGCAGTTCTTC. Its protein product is CASSHPGSSYNEQFF.

The chain uses TRBV7-9 and TRBJ2-7; 11 bases fit TRBD1. The CDR3 has 15 residues. Germline-derived CDR1 and CDR2 are SEHNR and FQNEAQ (reference sequence). J lost 3 bases, V lost 5 bases, and 6 bases had no gene match. The CDR3: CASSAGTGGYYEQYF. The CDR3 DNA sequence: TGTGCCAGCAGCGCGGGGACAGGGGGTTACTACGAGCAGTACTTC.

This clonotype appeared a few times. The chain has TRBV2 and TRBJ2-5; a weak D match, TRBD1 (5 bases). Trimming pared 5 bases from V and 5 bases from J, leaving 9 bases between. The germline CDR1 and CDR2 sequences are SNHLY and FYNNEI. The CDR3 runs to 12 residues. The chain's CDR3 is CASSQGWETQYF. CDR3 DNA: TGTGCCAGCAGTCAGGGCTGGGAGACCCAGTACTTC.